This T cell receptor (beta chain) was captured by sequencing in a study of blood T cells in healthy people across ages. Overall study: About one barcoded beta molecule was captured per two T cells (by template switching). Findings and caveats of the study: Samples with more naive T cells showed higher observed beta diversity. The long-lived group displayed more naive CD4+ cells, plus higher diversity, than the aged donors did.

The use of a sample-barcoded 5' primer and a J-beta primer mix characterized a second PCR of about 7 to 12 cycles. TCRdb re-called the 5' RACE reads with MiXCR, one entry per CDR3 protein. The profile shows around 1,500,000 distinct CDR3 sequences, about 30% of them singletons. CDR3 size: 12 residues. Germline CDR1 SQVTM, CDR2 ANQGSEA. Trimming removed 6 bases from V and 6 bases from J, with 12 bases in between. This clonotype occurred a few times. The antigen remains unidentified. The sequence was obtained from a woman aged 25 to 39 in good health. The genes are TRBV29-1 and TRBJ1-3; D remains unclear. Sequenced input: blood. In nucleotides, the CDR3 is TGCAGCGTGGACCCGCTCGCAAACACCATATATTTT. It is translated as CSVDPLANTIYF.